This T cell receptor beta chain was sequenced for a study of shared clonotypes between healthy human individuals. Among the unsorted PBMC samples, replicate PCRs used roughly 300 ng DNA, some 30,000 T cell genomes. TCRdb's copy holds only in-frame clones and misses some; the assay was immunoSEQ multiplex PCR. The sample contains 400,000 to 600,000 clones, over 75% of which appear only once. V shed 0 bases and J shed 6 bases, with 11 bases lying between them. The CDR3 covers 14 residues. Germline CDR1 SEHNR, CDR2 FQNEAQ (reference sequence). Sequencing input: PBMCs. The clonotype comes from a woman in her thirties or forties in good health. Some clones in this sample may be carry-over from other donors' samples. The J gene is TRBJ1-1, the V gene TRBV7-9, with D maybe TRBD1 (5 bases). CDR3 amino acids: CASSLARSGPEAFF. CDR3 sequence (DNA): TGTGCCAGCAGCTTAGCCCGATCGGGACCTGAAGCTTTCTTT.